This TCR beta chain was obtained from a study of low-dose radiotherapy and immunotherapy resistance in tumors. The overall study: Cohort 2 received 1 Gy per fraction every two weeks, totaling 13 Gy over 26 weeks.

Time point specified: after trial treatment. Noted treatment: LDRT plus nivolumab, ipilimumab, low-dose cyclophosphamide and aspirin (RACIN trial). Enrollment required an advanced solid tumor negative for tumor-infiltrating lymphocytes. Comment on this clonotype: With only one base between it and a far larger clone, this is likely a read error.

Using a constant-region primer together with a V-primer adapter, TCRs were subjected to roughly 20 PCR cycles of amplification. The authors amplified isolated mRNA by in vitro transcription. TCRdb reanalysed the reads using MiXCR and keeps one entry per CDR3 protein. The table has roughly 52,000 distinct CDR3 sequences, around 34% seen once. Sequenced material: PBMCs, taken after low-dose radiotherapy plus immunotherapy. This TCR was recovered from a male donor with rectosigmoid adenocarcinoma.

The CDR3 DNA reads as TGTGCCAGCCTCAACCCGGGCACCCCAACTGGAAACACCACATATTTT. Amino acids: CASLNPGTPTGNTTYF. V and J are TRBV24-1 and TRBJ1-3; D remains ambiguous. Germline-derived CDR1 and CDR2 are KGHDR and SFDVKD. The CDR3 contains 16 residues.